This entry is about one TCR beta chain. Under the authors' procedure: Counts of nucleated cells, estimated from reference gene primer amplification, were obtained. Produced via immunoSEQ multiplex PCR; TCRdb's table is partial and in-frame only. V, J and clone size derive from that table, while D and trimming were established from the DNA sequence. The repertoire consists of some 150,000 clones, with 70% to 90% occurring once and the leading ten covering roughly 8%. The data belong to a study of blood T cell repertoires in COVID-19. Study information: Material from acute and convalescent COVID-19 was sourced from the United States, Italy and Spain. Sources were T cells, B-cell-depleted T cells, or PBMCs; the material itself was cDNA or gDNA.

The Seattle patients, enrolled during active infection, were followed longitudinally. This CDR3 spans 13 amino acids. The V gene's germline CDR1 is MNHEY and CDR2 SVGAGI. The V end lost 11 bases, the J end lost 3 bases, and 15 bases lay between the germline ends. Sequenced sample: peripheral blood. The chain links TRBV6-5 to TRBJ2-3, with TRBD2 as a possible D gene (5 bases). This TCR came from a woman aged 55-69 years with COVID-19, enrolled during active disease. As DNA, the CDR3 is TGTGCCGCGTCCGACGGGGTAACAGATACGCAGTATTTT. Amino acids: CAASDGVTDTQYF.